The T cell receptor (beta chain) under discussion was sequenced for a study of Tregs in tolerant kidney transplant recipients. Findings and caveats of the study: Tolerant patients' donor-specific Tregs expanded beyond overall Tregs, suggesting antigen-driven growth.

Related graft donors supplied nonmyeloablative bone marrow transplants, and mixed chimerism was transient. Germline-derived CDR1 and CDR2 are DFQATT and SNEGSKA (reference sequence). V was clipped by 5 bases and J by 2 bases; unmatched bases: 6. The CDR3 contains 14 residues. Details on this clone: Its matching antigen is unknown. With the read ending 3 residues before the CDR3 end, the germline J gene is used to fill in that end.

Libraries were prepared by immunoSEQ multiplex PCR; TCRdb keeps only in-frame clonotypes and omits some of them. The repertoire table contains around 33,000 clones. This clonotype originated in a human patient who received a combined kidney and bone marrow transplant. The T cells may come from the graft donor. This chain connects TRBV20-1 to TRBJ2-7, with 10 nucleotides matching TRBD1. The specimen comprised CD4+ T cells from blood (PBMCs), sampled 24 months after the transplant. CDR3 protein: CSAPWTGGAYEQYF. The CDR3 bases that were read are TGCAGTGCTCCTTGGACAGGGGGGGCCTACGAG.